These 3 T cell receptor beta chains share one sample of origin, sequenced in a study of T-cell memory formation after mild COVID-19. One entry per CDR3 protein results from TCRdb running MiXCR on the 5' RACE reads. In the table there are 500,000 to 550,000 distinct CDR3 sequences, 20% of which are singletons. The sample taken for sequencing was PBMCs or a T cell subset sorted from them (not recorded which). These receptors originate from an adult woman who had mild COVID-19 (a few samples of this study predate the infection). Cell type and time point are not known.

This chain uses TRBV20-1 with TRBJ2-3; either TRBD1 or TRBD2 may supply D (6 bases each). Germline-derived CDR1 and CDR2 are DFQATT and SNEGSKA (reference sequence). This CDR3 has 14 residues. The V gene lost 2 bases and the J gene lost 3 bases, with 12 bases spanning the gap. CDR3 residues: CSARFGGRTDTQYF. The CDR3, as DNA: TGCAGTGCTAGATTTGGGGGGCGGACAGATACGCAGTATTTT.

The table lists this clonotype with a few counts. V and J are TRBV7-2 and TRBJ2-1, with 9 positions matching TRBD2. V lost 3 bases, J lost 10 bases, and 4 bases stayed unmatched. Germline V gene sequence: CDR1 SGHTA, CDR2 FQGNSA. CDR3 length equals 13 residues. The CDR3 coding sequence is TGTGCCAGCAGCTTTGGAGCGGGAGGCGAGCAGTTCTTC. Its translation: CASSFGAGGEQFF.

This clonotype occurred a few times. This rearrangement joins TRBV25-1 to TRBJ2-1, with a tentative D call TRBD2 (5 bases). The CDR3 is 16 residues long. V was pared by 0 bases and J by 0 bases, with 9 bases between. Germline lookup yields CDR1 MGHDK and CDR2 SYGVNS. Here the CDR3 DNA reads TGTGCCAGCAGTGAATACAGCGGTGGCTCCTACAATGAGCAGTTCTTC. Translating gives CASSEYSGGSYNEQFF.